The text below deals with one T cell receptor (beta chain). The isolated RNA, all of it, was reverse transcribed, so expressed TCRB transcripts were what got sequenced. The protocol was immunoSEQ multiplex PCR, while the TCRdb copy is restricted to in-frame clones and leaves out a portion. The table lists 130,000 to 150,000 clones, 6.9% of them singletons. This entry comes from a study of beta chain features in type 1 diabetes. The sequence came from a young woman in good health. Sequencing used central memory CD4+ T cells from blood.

The CDR3 DNA reads as TGTGCCAGCAGAGCAATCCCCGGGACAGGGACCGCTGATGAGCAGTTCTTC. This codes for CASRAIPGTGTADEQFF. The V gene is TRBV28, the J gene TRBJ2-1; 9 bases are a match to TRBD1. This CDR3 contains 17 residues. Trimming at V came to 6 bases and at J to 8 bases, leaving 17 bases not matched to a gene. Germline lookup yields CDR1 MDHEN and CDR2 SYDVKM.